Below are 9 T cell receptor beta chains sequenced from a single sample in a study of CD8+CD57+ T cells in acquired aplastic anemia. TCR beta VDJ and CDR3 profiles were obtained from a genomic DNA template. TCRdb reanalysed the reads using MiXCR and keeps one entry per CDR3 protein. This table has approximately 250,000 distinct CDR3 sequences, approximately 79% appearing once. CD8+CD57+ cell expansion had been shown by flow cytometry in patients chosen for sequencing. The specimen was sorted CD4+, CD8+, or CD8+CD57+ T cells (not recorded which) from PBMCs. Receptors were obtained from a human donor with aplastic anemia.

Points on this clonotype: An end of the junction differs from the germline gene, which may be a read error. This chain joins TRBV7-8 and TRBJ2-5; D gene ambiguous. The CDR3 covers 14 residues. Germline lookup yields CDR1 SGHVS and CDR2 FQNEAQ. CDR3 sequence (DNA): TGTGCCACCAGCATGGCCGGCGGTCACGAGACGCAGTATTTC. Protein sequence: CATSMAGGHETQYF.

A note on this clonotype: One end of the junction does not line up with germline, which may come from a read error. The J gene is TRBJ1-1, the V gene TRBV11-3; a possible D gene is TRBD1 (5 bases). The CDR3 runs to 17 residues. Germline V gives CDR1 SGHNT, CDR2 YENEEA. CDR3 sequence reads: CASSVELTEGGNTEAFF. CDR3 in DNA: TGTGCCAGCAGCGTAGAGCTGACAGAGGGAGGAAACACTGAAGCTTTCTTT.

Concerning this clonotype itself: Compared with germline, one end of the junction differs, possibly owing to a read error. The V call is TRBV5-1, the J call TRBJ2-3; the D gene is possibly TRBD2 (6 bases). Germline V CDR1 and CDR2: SGHRS, YFSETQ. The CDR3 loop spans 14 amino acids. CDR3 sequence: CASSLEPTSDTQYF. CDR3 nucleotide sequence: TGTGCCAGCAGCTTGGAACCCACTAGCGATACGCAGTATTTT.

The chain couples TRBV9 to TRBJ2-7; 10 bases are shared with TRBD1. Trimming at V came to 5 bases and at J to 7 bases, leaving 15 bases not matched to a gene. The length of the CDR3 is 16 residues. CDR1 and CDR2 (germline): SGDLS, YYNGEE. CDR3 bases: TGTGCCAGCAGGAAAGGGGGGACAGGGGTGAACACTGAGCAGTACGTC. Residues: CASRKGGTGVNTEQYV.

The chain couples TRBV10-3 to TRBJ1-2, with 9 bases lining up with TRBD1. Germline assignment: CDR1 ENHRY and CDR2 SYGVKD. This CDR3 region has 14 residues. V was pared by 4 bases and J by 7 bases, with 7 bases of the junction left unmatched. The CDR3 loop is CAISGEQGAFGYTF. DNA for the CDR3: TGTGCCATCAGTGGGGAACAGGGGGCGTTTGGCTACACCTTC.

For this clonotype: One end of the junction varies from germline; a read error may be responsible. This chain joins TRBV7-2 and TRBJ2-1; no definite D call. Germline CDR1 reads SGHTA; CDR2 reads FQGNSA. The CDR3 loop spans 15 amino acids. This chain's CDR3 is CASSLAGGAYNGQFF. Written as DNA, the CDR3 is TGTGCCAGCAGTTTAGCAGGCGGAGCCTACAATGGCCAGTTCTTC.

With respect to this clonotype: The CDR3 does not close with the conserved phenylalanine or tryptophan, likely indicating a read error. No DNA is shown, since the ends of the CDR3 on it are uncertain; the CDR3 is the one TCRdb lists. This chain links TRBV7-9 with TRBJ2-3; TRBD1, as called in the table, went unchecked against the DNA. CDR1 and CDR2 (germline): SEHNR, FQNEAQ (reference sequence). The CDR3 is 13 amino acids long, termini counted. The CDR3 sequence: CASGLDLTGTTYA.

In regard to this clonotype: No conserved phenylalanine or tryptophan ends this CDR3, so it is likely a read error. Because the CDR3's place on the DNA is in doubt, the DNA is left out and the CDR3 is given as listed by TCRdb. The chain couples TRBV19 to TRBJ2-1; the table's D call TRBD2 went unverified against the DNA. The CDR3 is 15 amino acids in total, end residues counted. The germline CDR1 and CDR2 sequences are LNHDA and SQIVND (reference sequence). CDR3 loop: CASSMAEGWTEAFFV.

This sequence joins TRBV2 and TRBJ2-7, with unresolved D. Trimming stripped 6 bases from V and 2 bases from J, with 11 bases between. This CDR3 contains 13 residues. Germline V gives CDR1 SNHLY, CDR2 FYNNEI. The chain's CDR3 is CASSVAHTYEQYF. CDR3 bases: TGTGCCAGCAGCGTTGCGCATACCTACGAGCAGTACTTC.